This record covers a single T cell receptor (beta chain). For each CDR3 protein, TCRdb gives one entry from its re-call of the 5' RACE reads, without DNA. Recorded for this sample: about 170,000 distinct CDR3 sequences. Germline CDR1 MNHEY, CDR2 SMNVEV (reference sequence). The CDR3 covers 15 residues. This specimen belongs to a study of T cells expressing NK-cell markers. The specimen sequenced was blood T cells: a sorted CD56 or NKG2C T cell subset, CD4+ or CD8+ T cells, or bulk PBMC T cells (not recorded which). The chain uses TRBV27 and TRBJ2-1; TCRdb's D gene call, TRBD1, goes unchecked for lack of DNA. The source of this sequence is a man aged 18-70 years in good health. CDR3 loop: CASSPSGGMNDEQFF.